This entry lists 6 T cell receptor beta chains sequenced from one sample in a study of Ad26.COV2.S vaccination and SARS-CoV-2 variants. The repertoire was sequenced with immunoSEQ multiplex PCR; TCRdb's copy has only in-frame clones and lacks some. The sample yields about 320,000 clones, about 82% seen once. Specified treatment: around 19 received Ad26.COV2.S at low or high dose, single or two shots; roughly five received placebo; per-sample allocation not given. Samples came from day 63 after the first vaccine or placebo injection. Source: peripheral blood, taken in a trial of Ad26.COV2.S vaccine versus placebo. Receptors originate from a person between 18 and 65 years old who received the Ad26.COV2.S COVID-19 vaccine or a placebo.

This sequence joins TRBV14 and TRBJ1-2, with 7 bases aligning to TRBD1. This CDR3 contains 14 residues. V lost 5 bases, J lost 6 bases, and 9 bases stayed unmatched. Germline V gives CDR1 SGHDN, CDR2 FVKESK. CDR3 in DNA: TGTGCCAGCAGCTCAGAGACAGGGTACAATGGCTACACCTTC. Amino acid sequence: CASSSETGYNGYTF.

The chain links TRBV7-2 to TRBJ1-2; D gene unclear. The V end lost 3 bases, the J end lost 1 base, and 12 bases lay between the germline ends. CDR3 size: 15 residues. Germline V gives CDR1 SGHTA, CDR2 FQGNSA. The DNA for the CDR3 is TGTGCCAGCAGCTTGACGACTGCCGATAACTATGGCTACACCTTC. This codes for CASSLTTADNYGYTF. Using reference TRBV7-2 and TRBJ1-2 for the parts outside the CDR3, the full variable domain is GAGVSQSPSNKVTEKGKDVELRCDPISGHTALYWYRQSLGQGLEFLIYFQGNSAPDKSGLPSDRFSAERTGGSVSTLTIQRTQQEDSAVYLCASSLTTADNYGYTFGSGTRLTVV.

This chain joins TRBV11-2 and TRBJ2-5; TRBD2 agrees at 11 bases. This CDR3 is built from 19 residues. V lost 6 bases and J lost 6; bases outside the gene matches: 21. In germline, CDR1 is SGHAT, CDR2 FQNNGV. CDR3 loop: CASSLLEGSGGAVRKTQYF. CDR3 DNA: TGTGCCAGCAGTCTCCTAGAGGGTAGCGGGGGGGCCGTTAGAAAGACCCAGTACTTC.

V gene TRBV18 combines with J gene TRBJ2-1; no firm D call. The CDR3 runs 15 residues. Germline values: CDR1 KGHSH, CDR2 LQKENI. V lost 2 bases and J 12 bases, leaving 20 bases between the germline ends. CDR3 nucleotides: TGTGCCAGCTCACCAGTCAGTTCAAACTCACTACCGCAGTTCTTC. Translation: CASSPVSSNSLPQFF.

This chain links TRBV10-3 with TRBJ2-3; maybe TRBD1 (7 bases). Trimming took off 10 bases at V and 4 bases at J, with 15 bases between the two ends. Germline CDR1 is ENHRY and CDR2 is SYGVKD. This CDR3 region has 13 residues. The CDR3 region is CATWRGQADTQYF. In nucleotides, the CDR3 is TGTGCCACGTGGAGGGGGCAGGCAGATACGCAGTATTTT.

The genes are TRBV7-8 and TRBJ2-3; 9 nucleotides line up with TRBD2. With 3 bases clipped from V and 2 bases from J, the junction kept 3 bases outside the gene matches. This CDR3 comprises 15 residues. Germline CDR1 SGHVS, CDR2 FQNEAQ. DNA of the CDR3: TGTGCCAGCAGCTTGGGACTAGCCTTCACAGATACGCAGTATTTT. Translation: CASSLGLAFTDTQYF. The whole variable domain, remainder taken from reference TRBV7-8 and TRBJ2-3, is GAGVSQSPRYKVAKRGQDVALRCDPISGHVSLFWYQQALGQGPEFLTYFQNEAQLDKSGLPSDRFFAERPEGSVSTLKIQRTQQEDSAVYLCASSLGLAFTDTQYFGPGTRLTVL.